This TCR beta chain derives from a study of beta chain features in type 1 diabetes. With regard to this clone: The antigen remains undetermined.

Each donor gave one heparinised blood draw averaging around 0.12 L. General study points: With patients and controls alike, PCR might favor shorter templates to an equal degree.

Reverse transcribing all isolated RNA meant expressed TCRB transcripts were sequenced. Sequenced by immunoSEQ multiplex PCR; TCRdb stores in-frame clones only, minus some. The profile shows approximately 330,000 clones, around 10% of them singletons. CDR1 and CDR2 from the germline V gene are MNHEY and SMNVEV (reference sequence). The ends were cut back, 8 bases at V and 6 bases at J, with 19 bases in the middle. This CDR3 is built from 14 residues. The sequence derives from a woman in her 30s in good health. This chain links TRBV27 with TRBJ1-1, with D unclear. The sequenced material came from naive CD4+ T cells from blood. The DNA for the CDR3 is TGTGCCAGCCGGGAGACGACAAAAACTTCTGAAGCTTTCTTT. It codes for CASRETTKTSEAFF.